Shown below are 8 T cell receptor beta chains from a single sample sequenced in a study of response to subunit inactivated influenza vaccine. Using its own MiXCR run on the RT-PCR reads, TCRdb lists one record per CDR3 protein. The sample has approximately 500,000 distinct CDR3 sequences; 10% to 15% are singletons. The sample here was PBMCs from blood, taken 35 to 45 days after vaccination. These receptor sequences come from a man aged 45-60 years who received an inactivated influenza vaccine.

The table lists this clonotype with many counts. The chain carries TRBV20-1 and TRBJ2-6; D not certain. The CDR3 extends over 14 amino acids. V was cut by 2 bases and J by 0 bases, with 5 bases left in between. CDR1 is DFQATT, CDR2 SNEGSKA, per germline (reference sequence). The CDR3 coding sequence is TGCAGTGCTAGAATGGCCTCTGGGGCCAACGTCCTGACTTTC. Translated, it gives CSARMASGANVLTF.

This clonotype occurred many times. The J gene is TRBJ1-2, the V gene TRBV4-1; D gene uncertain. This CDR3 has 14 residues. V was pared by 0 bases and J by 2 bases, with 7 bases between. Germline V lookup: CDR1 MGHRA, CDR2 YSYEKL. CDR3 coding DNA: TGCGCCAGCAGCCAAGATCCTAAAAACTATGGCTACACCTTC. This encodes CASSQDPKNYGYTF.

This clonotype was counted only a few times. V is TRBV10-3 and J is TRBJ2-7; 7 nucleotides match TRBD2. The V and J ends lost 6 bases and 2 bases, in that order; junction bases with no gene match: 7. Germline V gene lookup returns CDR1 ENHRY and CDR2 SYGVKD. This CDR3 contains 14 residues. CDR3 protein: CAISVGGGAYEQYF. For the CDR3, the DNA is TGTGCCATCAGCGTTGGGGGAGGGGCCTACGAGCAGTACTTC.

This chain connects TRBV6-2 or TRBV6-3 to TRBJ2-7, with TRBD2 matching over 10 bases. Trimming took 4 bases from V and 0 from J; bases not matched to a gene: 12. From germline, CDR1 is MNHEY and CDR2 SVGEGT. There are 18 residues in the CDR3. CDR3 sequence: CASSFSLAGALNSYEQYF. The CDR3 DNA is TGTGCCAGCAGTTTCTCGCTAGCGGGAGCCCTAAACTCCTACGAGCAGTACTTC.

The V call is TRBV4-2, the J call TRBJ2-3; 11 bases map to TRBD2. The germline CDR1 and CDR2 sequences are LGHNA and YNFKEQ. This CDR3 is built from 19 residues. J lost 2 bases, V lost 0 bases, and 10 bases had no gene match. The CDR3 protein is CASSQDGTSGGPYTDTQYF. CDR3 nucleotide sequence: TGTGCCAGCAGCCAAGATGGCACTAGCGGGGGCCCCTACACAGATACGCAGTATTTT.

At least ten counts were recorded for this clonotype. This chain uses TRBV5-1 with TRBJ2-7; 9 bases align to TRBD1. V lost 4 bases to trimming and J lost 3 bases; unmatched junction nucleotides: 5. Germline V gene sequence: CDR1 SGHRS, CDR2 YFSETQ. This CDR3 is built from 14 residues. This CDR3 reads CASSQGTGNYEQYF. CDR3 coding DNA: TGCGCCAGCAGCCAAGGGACAGGGAACTACGAGCAGTACTTC.

This clonotype was picked up a small number of times. The V and J genes are TRBV9 and TRBJ2-3; TRBD2 matches 10 bases. The CDR3 covers 16 residues. The V segment lost 4 bases and the J segment 3 bases; nucleotides outside the gene matches: 8. Germline CDR1 reads SGDLS; CDR2 reads YYNGEE. Here the CDR3 DNA reads TGTGCCAGCAGCAACCGACTAGCGGGTGGGACAGATACGCAGTATTTT. Translation: CASSNRLAGGTDTQYF.

This clonotype appeared a few times. The V and J genes are TRBV7-9 and TRBJ2-5; 7 bases are a match to TRBD1. CDR1 SEHNR and CDR2 FQNEAQ come from the germline V gene (reference sequence). J gave up 3 bases and V 4 bases, and 8 bases lay outside the gene matches. The CDR3 runs 15 residues. The CDR3: CASSSLGQGEETQYF. The CDR3 nucleotides are TGTGCCAGCAGCTCCTTGGGGCAGGGGGAAGAGACCCAGTACTTC.